These T cell receptor beta chains were read from a single sample in a study of shared clonotypes between healthy human individuals. Profiling relied on immunoSEQ multiplex PCR, and the TCRdb table lists in-frame clones only, not all of them. The sample has fewer than 1.8 million clones; 98% are singletons. What was sequenced was naive CD4+ T cells sorted from blood. The receptors originated from a man under 40 in good health. The CDR3 runs from the conserved cysteine through the conserved F or W. A D gene is named only where the DNA matches it firmly. Part of the rows lack a size; the others show once, few, many or a class for expanded clones.

j_call d_call v_call clone_size cdr3_nt cdr3_aa
TRBJ1-2 - TRBV7-9 - TGTGCCAGCAGCTTACCTCTTATTTCCTATGGCTACACCTTC CASSLPLISYGYTF
TRBJ2-2 TRBD2 TRBV7-9 - TGTGCCAGCAGTATATATAGCGGGAGTACCGGGGAGCTGTTTTTT CASSIYSGSTGELFF
TRBJ2-7 - TRBV5-4 - TGTGCCAGCAGCTTGGAACCCTTCTCCTACGAGCAGTACTTC CASSLEPFSYEQYF
TRBJ1-2 - TRBV9 - TGTGCCAGCAGCCCCCAGGACGGCGCTAACTATGGCTACACCTTC CASSPQDGANYGYTF
TRBJ1-2 - TRBV25-1 - TGTGCCAGCAGTGGGACGACCTCGAAGTTGGGCTACACCTTC CASSGTTSKLGYTF
TRBJ1-2 - TRBV9 - TGTGCCAGCAGCGTAGAGGGGACGGGTAACTATGGCTACACCTTC CASSVEGTGNYGYTF
TRBJ2-7 - TRBV9 - TGTGCCAGCAGCGTTGCACCTCAAAGCTCCTACGAGCAGTACTTC CASSVAPQSSYEQYF
TRBJ2-5 - TRBV5-1 - TGCGCCAGCAGCTTGGGCTTCCCCCCGGGCGCAGAGACCCAGTACTTC CASSLGFPPGAETQYF
TRBJ2-7 - TRBV2 - TGTGCCAGCAGTGAATTATACGAGCAGTACTTC CASSELYEQYF
TRBJ2-2 - TRBV5-1 - TGCGCCAGCAGGCCCGATGCCTCGGTTTTCGCGAACACCGGGGAGCTGTTTTTT CASRPDASVFANTGELFF
TRBJ2-1 - TRBV4-3 - TGCGCCAGCAGCCAACTAGTTGAGCAGTTCTTC CASSQLVEQFF
TRBJ2-7 - TRBV28 - TGTGCCAGCAGTTTACAGGTCCAGGGGCGCTCCTACGAGCAGTACTTC CASSLQVQGRSYEQYF
TRBJ2-7 TRBD2 TRBV29-1 - TGCAGCGTTGAAGCAGCGGGAGAGACCTACGAGCAGTACTTC CSVEAAGETYEQYF
TRBJ2-7 - TRBV19 - TGTGCCAGTAGTACAGCCGGGGGATACTACGAGCAGTACTTC CASSTAGGYYEQYF
TRBJ2-3 TRBD2 TRBV5-4 - TGTGCCAGCAAGGGTGCCGGGGGGAACACAGATACGCAGTATTTT CASKGAGGNTDTQYF
TRBJ2-3 TRBD2 TRBV16 - TGTGCCAGCAGCCTTATAGCGGGAGTGAGCACAGATACGCAGTATTTT CASSLIAGVSTDTQYF
TRBJ1-5 TRBD1 TRBV6-6 - TGTGCCAGCAGACCACAGGGGGCGAGCAATCAGCCCCAGCATTTT CASRPQGASNQPQHF
TRBJ2-3 TRBD1 TRBV11-2 - TGTGCCAGCAGCTTCGCTACAGGGGGGATGCAGTATTTT CASSFATGGMQYF
TRBJ2-7 - TRBV7-8 - TGTGCCAGCAGCCCGTTTTCAGGTCGGGCCCTCCACGAGCAGTACTTC CASSPFSGRALHEQYF
TRBJ2-3 - TRBV10-3 - TGTGCCATCAGCGAAGGTCTAGATACGCAGTATTTT CAISEGLDTQYF
TRBJ1-1 - TRBV11-3 - TGTGCCAGCAGCTTAAAGGGGGACACTGAAGCTTTCTTT CASSLKGDTEAFF
TRBJ2-2 TRBD1 TRBV7-3 - TGTGCCAGCAGCAGGACAGGGAACTCCGGGGAGCTGTTTTTT CASSRTGNSGELFF
TRBJ2-5 - TRBV29-1 once TGCAGCGTCCTGACCGATCTAAACTCCCAGTACTTC CSVLTDLNSQYF
TRBJ2-5 - TRBV5-1 - TGCGCCAGCAGCTTGGTCCTCGAAGAGACCCAGTACTTC CASSLVLEETQYF
TRBJ2-7 TRBD2 TRBV10-2 - TGCGCCAGCAAGGAAGGGGCTAGCGGCCCCCTAGGTTACGAGCAGTACTTC CASKEGASGPLGYEQYF
TRBJ1-5 - TRBV4-1 - TGCGCCAGCAGCCAACCTGACAGGCCCCTTCAGCCCCAGCATTTT CASSQPDRPLQPQHF
TRBJ2-2 TRBD2 TRBV28 - TGTGCCAGCAGTTTATTATTCGGAACTAGCGGGAGGATGGACACCGGGGAGCTGTTTTTT CASSLLFGTSGRMDTGELFF